This T cell receptor (beta chain) was documented in a study of shared clonotypes between healthy human individuals. Sequenced by immunoSEQ multiplex PCR; TCRdb stores in-frame clones only, minus some. The sample has hundreds of thousands of clones; 80% to 95% are singletons. Whole-study results and caveats: Unshared clonotypes carried lower generation probabilities than those common to all four donors.

V dropped 0 bases and J dropped 4 bases, with 6 bases sitting between them. The germline CDR1 and CDR2 sequences are MNHEY and SVGAGI. This CDR3 spans 13 amino acids. Remarks on this clone: What it binds is unknown.

Only CD45RO-negative cells positively selected for CCR7 counted as naive CD8 cells, so terminally differentiated effector memory CD45RA+ cells were excluded. The rearrangement joins TRBV6-5 to TRBJ1-1, with unresolved D. The sequence came from a man aged 25-45 years in good health. The sample taken for sequencing was naive CD8+ T cells sorted from blood. CDR3 in DNA: TGTGCCAGCAGTTACTCGAAGAGCACTGAAGCTTTCTTT. As protein: CASSYSKSTEAFF.